The present entry profiles one T cell receptor beta chain with its context. This entry comes from a study of blood T cell repertoires in COVID-19. With 3 bases clipped from V and 7 bases from J, the junction kept 8 bases outside the gene matches. CDR1 is SGDLS, CDR2 YYNGEE, per germline. The CDR3 is 15 amino acids. Per the original methods: From reference gene primer amplification, estimates of nucleated cell counts were derived. TCRdb's copy holds only in-frame clones and misses some; the assay was immunoSEQ multiplex PCR. V, J and clone size were drawn from that table, and D and trimming were deduced from the DNA. The sample records under 50,000 clones, 70% to 90% being singletons.

This clonotype was obtained from a man in his 60s with COVID-19, enrolled during active disease. The sequenced sample was peripheral blood. V and J are TRBV9 and TRBJ1-4; 8 bases align to TRBD1. This CDR3 is CASSEGKTGAEKLFF. The CDR3 region has the DNA TGTGCCAGCAGCGAGGGAAAGACAGGGGCTGAAAAACTGTTTTTT.